The entry below describes one TCR beta chain. Its antigen is not identified. The sample is drawn from a study of molecular identifiers for immune sequencing clone quantification. J was trimmed by 3 bases and V by 4 bases; bases with no gene match: 9. The germline V gene has CDR1 SGHDN and CDR2 FVKESK. The CDR3 extends over 16 amino acids. Previously published methods and listed TCR primers were used for the bulk TCR libraries. TCRdb passed the PCR reads through MiXCR, listing each CDR3 protein once. Found here are approximately 100,000 distinct CDR3 sequences, about 35% of them singletons; the top ten hold 4% to 5%. Overall study findings and caveats: More than 97% of effector molecules, versus under 1% of naive-cell molecules, belonged to clones above 20 RNA copies.

Source material: naive CD8+ T cells from blood, with Jurkat cell RNA spiked in. Described subset: FACS-sorted CD8+CD4-CCR7+CD45RA+ naive T cells. This sequence originates from a human donor in good health. Some libraries in this study had Jurkat cell RNA spiked in. J is TRBJ2-5 and V is TRBV14, with 9 bases matching TRBD1. The chain's CDR3 is CASSRMDRGEEETQYF. CDR3 in DNA: TGTGCCAGCAGCCGCATGGACAGGGGAGAGGAAGAGACCCAGTACTTC. Using reference TRBV14 and TRBJ2-5 for the parts outside the CDR3, the full variable domain is EAGVTQFPSHSVIEKGQTVTLRCDPISGHDNLYWYRRVMGKEIKFLLHFVKESKQDESGMPNNRFLAERTGGTYSTLKVQPAELEDSGVYFCASSRMDRGEEETQYFGPGTRLLVL.